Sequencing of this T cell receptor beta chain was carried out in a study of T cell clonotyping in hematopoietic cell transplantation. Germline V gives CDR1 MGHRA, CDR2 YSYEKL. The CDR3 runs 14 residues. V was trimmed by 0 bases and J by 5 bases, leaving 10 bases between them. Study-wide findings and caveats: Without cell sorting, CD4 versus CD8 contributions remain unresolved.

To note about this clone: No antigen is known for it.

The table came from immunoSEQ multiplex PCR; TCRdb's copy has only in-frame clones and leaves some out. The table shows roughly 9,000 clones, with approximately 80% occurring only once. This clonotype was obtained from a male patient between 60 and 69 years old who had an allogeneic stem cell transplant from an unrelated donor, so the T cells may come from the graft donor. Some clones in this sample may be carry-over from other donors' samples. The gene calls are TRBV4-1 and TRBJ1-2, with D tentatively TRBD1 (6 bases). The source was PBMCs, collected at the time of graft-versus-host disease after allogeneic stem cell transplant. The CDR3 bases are TGCGCCAGCAGCCAAGAGACAGGATTATATGGCTACACCTTC. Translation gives CASSQETGLYGYTF.